This TCR beta chain comes out of a study of cytomegalovirus exposure and HLA in healthy donors. PCR primers comprised 60 Vbeta and 13 Jbeta primers. Libraries were prepared by immunoSEQ multiplex PCR; TCRdb keeps only in-frame clonotypes and omits some of them. The table lists roughly 67,000 clones, about 79% of them singletons. Study-level points and caveats: A later analysis found that most CMV-associated TCR beta chains appeared HLA-restricted.

CDR3 length: 10 residues. CDR1 and CDR2 from the germline V gene are SEHNR and FQNEAQ (reference sequence). V was shortened by 3 bases and J by 10 bases, with 4 bases between the two germline ends. Concerning this clone: What it binds is not known.

Everyone who donated was a healthy bone marrow donor. Whereas donors were nominally healthy upon sampling, unrecorded immune exposures were probable. The receptor's source is a man between 60 and 75 years old in good health and CMV-seropositive. The V and J genes are TRBV7-9 and TRBJ2-1; D call uncertain. Source material: PBMCs. As DNA, the CDR3 is TGTGCCAGCAGCTTCCTAGAGCAGTTCTTC. It encodes CASSFLEQFF.